This TCR beta chain was captured by sequencing in a study of blood T cell repertoires in COVID-19. Study background: Spain, Italy and the United States supplied samples that represented acute and convalescent COVID-19. Sample material is recorded as cDNA or gDNA derived from T cells, B-cell-depleted T cells, or PBMCs.

Per the original data handling: Amplification with reference gene primers provided the estimates of nucleated cell counts. Sequenced by immunoSEQ multiplex PCR; TCRdb stores in-frame clones only, minus some. The V and J calls and the clone size are those of that table, but D and trimming were determined from the DNA. The table has approximately 120,000 clones, around 82% seen once; the top ten hold approximately 6.3%. The J segment lost 4 bases and the V segment lost 4 bases, leaving 6 bases of the junction unmatched. This CDR3 is built from 14 residues. Germline V gives CDR1 SGDLS, CDR2 YYNGEE. The source is a man aged 80 or over with active or convalescent COVID-19. Sequencing was carried out using peripheral blood. The chain recombines TRBV9 with TRBJ2-7, with 9 nucleotides matching TRBD1. CDR3 in amino acids: CASSKPGQGYEQYF. CDR3 sequence (DNA): TGTGCCAGCAGCAAACCGGGACAGGGTTACGAGCAGTACTTC.